This T cell receptor beta chain was sequenced during a study of blood T cell repertoires in COVID-19. At the level of the study: Both acute and convalescent COVID-19 samples were obtained from the United States, Italy and Spain.

Clones were sequenced by immunoSEQ multiplex PCR, and TCRdb holds only the in-frame ones, with some missing. Found here are tens of thousands of clones, roughly 78% of them singletons; the top ten hold about a fifth. V shed 0 bases and J 1 base; nucleotides not matched to a gene: 5. The germline V gene has CDR1 SGHRS and CDR2 YFSETQ. The length of the CDR3 is 16 residues. The sequenced sample consisted of peripheral blood. The receptor comes from a woman older than 75 with acute or convalescent COVID-19. The V and J genes are TRBV5-1 and TRBJ2-5; 8 bases fit TRBD1. CDR3 nucleotides: TGCGCCAGCAGCTTGGGGGGACAGGCCACCCAAGAGACCCAGTACTTC. It encodes CASSLGGQATQETQYF.